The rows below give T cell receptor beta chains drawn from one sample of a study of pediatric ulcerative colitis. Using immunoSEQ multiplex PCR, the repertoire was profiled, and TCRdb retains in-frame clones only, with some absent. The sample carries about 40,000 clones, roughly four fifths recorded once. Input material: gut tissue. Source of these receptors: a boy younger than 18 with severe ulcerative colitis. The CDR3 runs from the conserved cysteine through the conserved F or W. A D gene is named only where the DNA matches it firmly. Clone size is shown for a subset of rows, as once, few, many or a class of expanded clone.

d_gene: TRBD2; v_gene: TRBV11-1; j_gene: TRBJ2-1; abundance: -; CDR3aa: CASSSFLAGGKASYNEQFF; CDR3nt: TGTGCCAGCAGCTCCTTCTTAGCGGGGGGGAAGGCCTCCTACAATGAGCAGTTCTTC
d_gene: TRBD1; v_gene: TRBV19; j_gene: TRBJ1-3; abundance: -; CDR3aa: CASSKGQGANTIYF; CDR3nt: TGTGCCAGTAGTAAGGGACAGGGGGCAAACACCATATATTTT
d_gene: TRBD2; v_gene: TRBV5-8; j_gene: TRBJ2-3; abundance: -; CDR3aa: CASSLGGGATDTQYF; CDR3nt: TGTGCCAGCAGCTTGGGCGGGGGGGCCACAGATACGCAGTATTTT
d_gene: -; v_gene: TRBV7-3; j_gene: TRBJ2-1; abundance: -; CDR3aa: CASSHYSGDEQFF; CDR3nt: TGTGCCAGCAGCCATTACAGTGGCGATGAGCAGTTCTTC
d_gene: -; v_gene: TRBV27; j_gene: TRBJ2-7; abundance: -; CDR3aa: CASSLGGISYEQYF; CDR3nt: TGTGCCAGCAGTTTAGGGGGGATCTCCTACGAGCAGTACTTC
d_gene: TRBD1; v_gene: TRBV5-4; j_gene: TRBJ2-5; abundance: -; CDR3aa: CASSLRQGAETQYF; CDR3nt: TGTGCCAGCAGCTTAAGGCAGGGGGCCGAGACCCAGTACTTC
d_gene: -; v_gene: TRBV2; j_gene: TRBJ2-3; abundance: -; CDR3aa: CASSKEPYTDTQYF; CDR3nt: TGTGCCAGCAGTAAAGAACCTTATACAGATACGCAGTATTTT
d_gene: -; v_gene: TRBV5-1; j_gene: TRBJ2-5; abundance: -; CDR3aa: CASSLVGFVTWQETQYF; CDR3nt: TGCGCCAGCAGCTTGGTAGGATTTGTCACGTGGCAAGAGACCCAGTACTTC
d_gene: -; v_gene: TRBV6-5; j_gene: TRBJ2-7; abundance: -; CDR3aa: CASSYSSRVPYEQYF; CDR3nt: TGTGCCAGCAGTTACTCTAGCAGGGTTCCCTACGAGCAGTACTTC
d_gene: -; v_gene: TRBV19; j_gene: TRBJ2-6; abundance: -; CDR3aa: CASTPAGANVLTF; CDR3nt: TGTGCCAGTACCCCCGCCGGGGCCAACGTCCTGACTTTC
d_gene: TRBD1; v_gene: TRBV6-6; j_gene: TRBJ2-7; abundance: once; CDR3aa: CASSHGQGAYEQYF; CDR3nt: TGTGCCAGCAGCCACGGACAGGGAGCCTACGAGCAGTACTTC
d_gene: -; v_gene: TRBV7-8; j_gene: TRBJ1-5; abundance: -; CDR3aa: CASSPYSNQPQHF; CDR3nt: TGTGCCAGCAGTCCGTATAGCAATCAGCCCCAGCATTTT
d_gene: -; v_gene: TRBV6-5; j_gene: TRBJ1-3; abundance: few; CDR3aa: CASSYPGAGNTIYF; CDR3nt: TGTGCCAGCAGTTATCCAGGGGCAGGAAACACCATATATTTT
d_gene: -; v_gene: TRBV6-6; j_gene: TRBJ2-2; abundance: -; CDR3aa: CASSRVTGELFF; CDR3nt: TGTGCCAGCAGTCGGGTCACCGGGGAGCTGTTTTTT
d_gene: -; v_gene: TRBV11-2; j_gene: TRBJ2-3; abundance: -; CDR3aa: CASSLDRGSGRAVAWTQYF; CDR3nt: -
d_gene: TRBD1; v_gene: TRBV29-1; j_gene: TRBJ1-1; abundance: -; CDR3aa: CSVEVAGGTEAFF; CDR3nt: TGCAGCGTTGAAGTGGCAGGGGGTACTGAAGCTTTCTTT
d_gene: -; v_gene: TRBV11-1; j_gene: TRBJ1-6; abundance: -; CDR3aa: CAVRGGINSPLHF; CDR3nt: TGTGCCGTCCGAGGGGGGATCAATTCACCCCTCCACTTT
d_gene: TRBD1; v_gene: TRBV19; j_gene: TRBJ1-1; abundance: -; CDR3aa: CASRGRGGAFF; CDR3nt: TGTGCCAGTAGGGGCAGGGGGGGAGCTTTCTTT
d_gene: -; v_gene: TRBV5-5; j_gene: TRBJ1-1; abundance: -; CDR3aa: CASSLREGGEAFF; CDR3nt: TGTGCCAGCAGCTTGCGGGAAGGAGGTGAAGCTTTCTTT
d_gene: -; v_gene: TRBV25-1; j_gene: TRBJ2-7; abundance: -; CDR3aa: CASSTEEGSYEQYF; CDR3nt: TGTGCCAGCAGCACAGAAGAGGGTTCCTACGAGCAGTACTTC
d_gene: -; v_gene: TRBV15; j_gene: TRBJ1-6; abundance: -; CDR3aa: CATSRDPRGSYNSPLHF; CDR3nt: TGTGCCACCAGCAGAGACCCTAGGGGCTCCTATAATTCACCCCTCCACTTT
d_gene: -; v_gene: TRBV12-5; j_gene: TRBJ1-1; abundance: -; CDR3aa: CASGLVTTRFTEAFF; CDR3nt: TGTGCTAGTGGTTTGGTAACTACACGGTTCACTGAAGCTTTCTTT
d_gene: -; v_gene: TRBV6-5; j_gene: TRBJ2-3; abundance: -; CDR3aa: CASSISGASTDTQYF; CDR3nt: TGTGCCAGCAGCATTAGTGGGGCTAGCACAGATACGCAGTATTTT
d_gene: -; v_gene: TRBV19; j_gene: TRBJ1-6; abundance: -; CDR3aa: CASSNGGTDNSPLHF; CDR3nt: TGTGCCAGTAGCAACGGGGGAACGGATAATTCACCCCTCCACTTT
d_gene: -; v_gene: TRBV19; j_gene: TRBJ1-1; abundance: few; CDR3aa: CATRGLEAEAFF; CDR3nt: TGTGCCACCCGGGGGCTGGAGGCTGAAGCTTTCTTT
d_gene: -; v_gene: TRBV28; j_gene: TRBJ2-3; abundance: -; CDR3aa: CASSRSGARTDTQYF; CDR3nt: TGTGCCAGCAGTAGGAGCGGAGCCCGCACAGATACGCAGTATTTT
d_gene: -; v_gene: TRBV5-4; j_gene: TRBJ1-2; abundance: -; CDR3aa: CASSPDSSDPYGYTF; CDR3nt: TGTGCCAGCAGCCCGGACAGCTCCGACCCCTATGGCTACACCTTC
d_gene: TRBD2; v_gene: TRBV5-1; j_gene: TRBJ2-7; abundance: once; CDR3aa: CASSPSGDPYEQYF; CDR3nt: TGCGCCAGCAGCCCTAGCGGGGACCCCTACGAGCAGTACTTC
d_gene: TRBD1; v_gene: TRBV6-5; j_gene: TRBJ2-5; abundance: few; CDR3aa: CASRGTGVETQYF; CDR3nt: TGTGCCAGCCGGGGGACAGGGGTAGAGACCCAGTACTTC
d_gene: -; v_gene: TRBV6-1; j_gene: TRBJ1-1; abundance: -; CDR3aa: CASSDYRDPFNTEAFF; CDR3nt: TGTGCCAGCAGTGATTACCGGGATCCCTTTAACACTGAAGCTTTCTTT
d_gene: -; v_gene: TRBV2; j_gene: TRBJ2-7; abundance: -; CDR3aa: CASSVEVRTYEQYF; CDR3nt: TGTGCCAGCAGTGTCGAAGTACGGACCTACGAGCAGTACTTC
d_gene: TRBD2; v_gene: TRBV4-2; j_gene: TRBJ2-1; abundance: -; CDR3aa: CASSQAGGGSYNEQFF; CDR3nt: TGTGCCAGCAGCCAAGCTGGCGGGGGGAGCTACAATGAGCAGTTCTTC
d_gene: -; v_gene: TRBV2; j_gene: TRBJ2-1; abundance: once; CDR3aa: CASSFQGGEQFF; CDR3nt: TGTGCCAGCAGTTTTCAGGGTGGGGAGCAGTTCTTC
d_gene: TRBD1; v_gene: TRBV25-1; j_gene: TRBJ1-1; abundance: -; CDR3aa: CASQTPTGSNTEAFF; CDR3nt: TGTGCCAGCCAAACCCCGACAGGGTCGAACACTGAAGCTTTCTTT
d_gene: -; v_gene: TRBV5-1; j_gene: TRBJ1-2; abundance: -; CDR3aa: CASSLQTGVNYGYTF; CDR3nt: TGCGCCAGCAGCCTTCAGACGGGAGTCAACTATGGCTACACCTTC
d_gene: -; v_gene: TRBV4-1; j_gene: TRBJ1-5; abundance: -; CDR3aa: CASSQETAGQPQHF; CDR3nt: TGCGCCAGCAGCCAAGAAACGGCGGGTCAGCCCCAGCATTTT
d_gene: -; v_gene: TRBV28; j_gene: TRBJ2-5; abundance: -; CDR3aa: CASSPSGGETQYF; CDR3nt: TGTGCCAGCAGTCCATCAGGGGGGGAGACCCAGTACTTC
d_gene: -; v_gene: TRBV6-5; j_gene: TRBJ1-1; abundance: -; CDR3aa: CASSYGWSNTEAFF; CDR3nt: TGTGCCAGCAGTTACGGCTGGAGCAACACTGAAGCTTTCTTT
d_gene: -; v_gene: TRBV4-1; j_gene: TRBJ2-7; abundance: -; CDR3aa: CASSQDRGGTKYYEQYF; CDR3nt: TGCGCCAGCAGCCAAGATCGAGGGGGGACAAAGTATTACGAGCAGTACTTC
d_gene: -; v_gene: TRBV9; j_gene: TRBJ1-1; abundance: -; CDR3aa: CASSVGGDTEAFF; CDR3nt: TGTGCCAGCAGCGTGGGTGGGGACACTGAAGCTTTCTTT
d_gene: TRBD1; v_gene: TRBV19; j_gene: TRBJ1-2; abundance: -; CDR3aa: CASSKQGSNRPMGYTF; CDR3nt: TGTGCCAGTAGTAAACAGGGGTCAAACCGACCTATGGGCTACACCTTC